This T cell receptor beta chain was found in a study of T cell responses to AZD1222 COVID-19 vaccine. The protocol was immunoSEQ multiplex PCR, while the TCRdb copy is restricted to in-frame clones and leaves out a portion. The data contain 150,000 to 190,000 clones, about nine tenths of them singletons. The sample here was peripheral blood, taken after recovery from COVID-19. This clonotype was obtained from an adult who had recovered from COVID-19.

CDR3 amino acids: CASSIVGTATGELFF. CDR3 DNA: TGTGCCAGTAGTATAGTAGGGACAGCCACCGGGGAGCTGTTTTTT. The gene calls are TRBV19 and TRBJ2-2; TRBD1 matches 7 bases. In germline, CDR1 is LNHDA, CDR2 SQIVND (reference sequence). The CDR3 runs to 15 residues. V shed 1 base and J 4 bases; nucleotides not matched to a gene: 3. Drawing the rest from reference TRBV19 and TRBJ2-2, the complete variable domain is DGGITQSPKYLFRKEGQNVTLSCEQNLNHDAMYWYRQDPGQGLRLIYYSQIVNDFQKGDIAEGYSVSREKKESFPLTVTSAQKNPTAFYLCASSIVGTATGELFFGEGSRLTVL.